These T cell receptor beta chains were read from a single sample in a study of OX40 agonist ivuxolimab in advanced cancers. Data came from immunoSEQ multiplex PCR; TCRdb stores just in-frame clones and leaves some out. This table has roughly 36,000 clones, around 90% appearing once. Sequencing was performed on CD4+ or CD8+ T cells sorted from blood, taken in a trial of the OX40 agonist ivuxolimab. The receptor source for this set is an adult with an advanced solid tumor such as melanoma, head and neck, liver or kidney cancer. Both conserved end residues are part of each CDR3. Each record gives: D gene, J gene, clone size, V gene, CDR3 protein, CDR3 DNA. The D gene is left open where the match is weak. Part of the rows lack a size; the others show once, few, many or a class for expanded clones.

D: TRBD1; J: TRBJ1-1; size: .; V: TRBV9; CDR3: CASSVGNRGSTEAFF; DNA: TGTGCCAGCAGCGTAGGGAACAGGGGAAGCACTGAAGCTTTCTTT
D: TRBD2; J: TRBJ2-3; size: .; V: TRBV2; CDR3: CASTFGGADTQYF; DNA: TGTGCCAGCACTTTTGGGGGGGCAGATACGCAGTATTTT
D: .; J: TRBJ2-5; size: .; V: TRBV5-4; CDR3: CASSPREWETQYF; DNA: TGTGCCAGCAGCCCCCGCGAGTGGGAGACCCAGTACTTC
D: TRBD2; J: TRBJ2-2; size: .; V: TRBV7-2; CDR3: CASSSQPNTSGRLFF; DNA: TGTGCCAGCAGCTCCCAACCCAATACTAGCGGGAGGTTGTTTTTT
D: .; J: TRBJ2-3; size: .; V: TRBV7-2; CDR3: CASSLGQGSTDTQYF; DNA: TGTGCCAGCAGCTTAGGGCAGGGCTCCACAGATACGCAGTATTTT
D: TRBD1; J: TRBJ1-4; size: .; V: TRBV6-1; CDR3: CASSGGQGAEKLFF; DNA: TGTGCCAGCAGTGGCGGACAGGGAGCTGAAAAACTGTTTTTT
D: .; J: TRBJ1-1; size: .; V: TRBV5-1; CDR3: CASSLSLWQGGTEAFF; DNA: TGCGCCAGCAGCTTATCCCTCTGGCAGGGAGGCACTGAAGCTTTCTTT
D: TRBD1; J: TRBJ2-7; size: .; V: TRBV5-6; CDR3: CASSLVDRDEQYF; DNA: TGTGCCAGCAGCTTGGTGGACAGGGACGAGCAGTACTTC
D: .; J: TRBJ2-5; size: .; V: TRBV6-4; CDR3: CASRPLGLKETQYF; DNA: TGTGCCAGCAGGCCCCTTGGTCTAAAAGAGACCCAGTACTTC
D: TRBD2; J: TRBJ2-1; size: .; V: TRBV18; CDR3: CASSPLAGGIGEQFF; DNA: TGTGCCAGCTCACCTCTAGCGGGAGGTATCGGTGAGCAGTTCTTC
D: .; J: TRBJ2-3; size: .; V: TRBV11-3; CDR3: CASHRATDTQYF; DNA: TGTGCCAGTCATAGGGCCACAGATACGCAGTATTTT
D: TRBD1; J: TRBJ1-2; size: .; V: TRBV7-9; CDR3: CASSQDRGSFGYTF; DNA: TGTGCCAGCAGCCAGGACAGGGGATCCTTTGGCTACACCTTC
D: TRBD1; J: TRBJ2-5; size: .; V: TRBV5-1; CDR3: CASSWMTGEETQYF; DNA: TGCGCCAGCAGCTGGATGACAGGGGAAGAGACCCAGTACTTC
D: .; J: TRBJ1-2; size: .; V: TRBV7-3; CDR3: CASSFSGVGYGYTF; DNA: TGTGCCAGCAGCTTCTCCGGGGTCGGCTATGGCTACACCTTC
D: .; J: TRBJ2-7; size: once; V: TRBV30; CDR3: CAWSRRRSEQYF; DNA: TGTGCCTGGAGTAGGAGAAGGAGCGAGCAGTACTTC
D: .; J: TRBJ2-2; size: few; V: TRBV9; CDR3: CASSPTRTADTGELFF; DNA: TGTGCCAGCAGCCCAACGCGGACAGCAGACACCGGGGAGCTGTTTTTT
D: .; J: TRBJ1-1; size: .; V: TRBV14; CDR3: CASSQSLNTEAFF; DNA: TGTGCCAGCAGCCAATCTTTGAACACTGAAGCTTTCTTT
D: TRBD1; J: TRBJ2-7; size: .; V: TRBV9; CDR3: CASSVGPTGDPEQYF; DNA: TGTGCCAGCAGCGTAGGACCAACAGGGGACCCCGAGCAGTACTTC
D: TRBD1; J: TRBJ2-2; size: .; V: TRBV5-1; CDR3: CASSLGQGNTGELFF; DNA: TGCGCCAGCAGCTTGGGACAGGGGAACACCGGGGAGCTGTTTTTT
D: TRBD2; J: TRBJ2-3; size: .; V: TRBV19; CDR3: CASSTRLAGGYTSTDTQYF; DNA: TGTGCCAGTAGTACGCGACTAGCGGGAGGGTATACTAGCACAGATACGCAGTATTTT
D: TRBD2; J: TRBJ2-2; size: once; V: TRBV9; CDR3: CASSVARSGAGELFF; DNA: TGTGCCAGCAGCGTAGCTCGGAGCGGGGCCGGGGAGCTGTTTTTT
D: .; J: TRBJ2-2; size: .; V: TRBV19; CDR3: CASSIGGGLNTGELFF; DNA: TGTGCCAGTAGTATAGGAGGAGGGTTGAACACCGGGGAGCTGTTTTTT
D: .; J: TRBJ2-1; size: .; V: TRBV11-3; CDR3: CASSNPEGSEQFF; DNA: TGTGCCAGCAGCAATCCTGAAGGGAGCGAGCAGTTCTTC
D: .; J: TRBJ1-5; size: .; V: TRBV30; CDR3: CAWSVIGSYSNQPQHF; DNA: TGTGCCTGGAGTGTAATTGGGAGCTATAGCAATCAGCCCCAGCATTTT
D: TRBD2; J: TRBJ2-5; size: .; V: TRBV7-6; CDR3: CASSALGGAEETQYF; DNA: TGTGCCAGCAGCGCGCTGGGAGGGGCAGAAGAGACCCAGTACTTC
D: TRBD1; J: TRBJ1-2; size: .; V: TRBV19; CDR3: CASSNTGTANYGYTF; DNA: TGTGCCAGTAGTAACACCGGGACAGCTAACTATGGCTACACCTTC
D: .; J: TRBJ1-2; size: .; V: TRBV20-1; CDR3: CSASNYGYTF; DNA: TGCAGTGCTAGTAACTATGGCTACACCTTC
D: TRBD2; J: TRBJ2-3; size: .; V: TRBV4-1; CDR3: CASSQALAGLTDTQYF; DNA: TGCGCCAGCAGCCAAGCTCTAGCGGGACTCACAGATACGCAGTATTTT
D: .; J: TRBJ2-2; size: .; V: TRBV10-3; CDR3: CAISEGLAANTGELFF; DNA: TGTGCCATCAGTGAGGGCCTAGCTGCGAACACCGGGGAGCTGTTTTTT
D: .; J: TRBJ2-5; size: .; V: TRBV2; CDR3: CASSLLLGGPQETQYF; DNA: TGTGCCAGCAGTCTGCTCTTGGGGGGGCCGCAAGAGACCCAGTACTTC
D: .; J: TRBJ2-5; size: .; V: TRBV10-1; CDR3: CASSDRQETQYF; DNA: TGCGCCAGCAGTGACAGGCAAGAGACCCAGTACTTC
D: .; J: TRBJ2-6; size: .; V: TRBV18; CDR3: CASSPNRDPGSGHSGANVLTF; DNA: TGTGCCAGCTCACCAAATAGAGACCCCGGTAGCGGCCACTCTGGGGCCAACGTCCTGACTTTC
D: .; J: TRBJ1-4; size: .; V: TRBV4-2; CDR3: CASSQNSGDNEKLFF; DNA: TGTGCCAGCAGCCAGAATTCTGGAGATAATGAAAAACTGTTTTTT
D: TRBD2; J: TRBJ2-5; size: .; V: TRBV7-9; CDR3: CASSVLAGGETQYF; DNA: TGTGCCAGCAGCGTACTAGCGGGAGGAGAGACCCAGTACTTC
D: .; J: TRBJ2-5; size: .; V: TRBV7-2; CDR3: CASSLFGGSYQETQYF; DNA: TGTGCCAGCAGCTTATTTGGGGGGTCGTACCAAGAGACCCAGTACTTC
D: TRBD2; J: TRBJ2-1; size: .; V: TRBV28; CDR3: CASRIWTSALHNEQFF; DNA: TGTGCCAGCAGAATTTGGACTAGCGCCCTTCACAATGAGCAGTTCTTC
D: TRBD1; J: TRBJ2-7; size: .; V: TRBV18; CDR3: CASSPGQGAYEQYF; DNA: TGTGCCAGCTCACCGGGGCAGGGGGCCTACGAGCAGTACTTC
D: .; J: TRBJ2-7; size: .; V: TRBV6-1; CDR3: CASSETPVGAYEQYF; DNA: TGTGCCAGCAGTGAAACCCCCGTGGGGGCCTACGAGCAGTACTTC
D: TRBD2; J: TRBJ2-7; size: .; V: TRBV5-1; CDR3: CASSLLGGRTYEQYF; DNA: TGCGCCAGCAGCTTGTTAGGCGGGAGAACCTACGAGCAGTACTTC
D: .; J: TRBJ1-2; size: .; V: TRBV7-3; CDR3: CASSSAYHGYTF; DNA: TGTGCCAGCAGCTCCGCTTATCATGGCTACACCTTC
D: .; J: TRBJ2-7; size: once; V: TRBV19; CDR3: CASSIVGGTPYEQYF; DNA: TGTGCCAGTAGTATTGTAGGAGGGACGCCCTACGAGCAGTACTTC
D: TRBD1; J: TRBJ1-5; size: few; V: TRBV2; CDR3: CASREWDRGSNQPQHF; DNA: TGTGCCAGCAGGGAGTGGGACAGGGGATCAAATCAGCCCCAGCATTTT
D: .; J: TRBJ1-6; size: .; V: TRBV7-8; CDR3: CASSGAGNSYNSPLHF; DNA: TGTGCCAGCAGCGGTGCGGGGAACTCCTATAATTCACCCCTCCACTTT
D: TRBD1; J: TRBJ1-5; size: .; V: TRBV6-1; CDR3: CASRQVTGNQPQHF; DNA: TGTGCCAGCAGGCAAGTGACAGGGAATCAGCCCCAGCATTTT
D: TRBD2; J: TRBJ2-1; size: .; V: TRBV25-1; CDR3: CASSEWGLAGEGYNEQFF; DNA: TGTGCCAGCAGTGAATGGGGACTAGCGGGAGAGGGCTACAATGAGCAGTTCTTC
D: TRBD1; J: TRBJ1-5; size: .; V: TRBV6-5; CDR3: CASSRRQGIQPQHF; DNA: TGTGCCAGCAGCAGAAGACAGGGGATTCAGCCCCAGCATTTT
D: .; J: TRBJ2-7; size: .; V: TRBV2; CDR3: CASSPPPSSYEQYF; DNA: TGTGCCAGCAGTCCCCCACCGAGCTCCTACGAGCAGTACTTC
D: .; J: TRBJ2-1; size: once; V: TRBV29-1; CDR3: CSVEGGVSYNEQFF; DNA: TGCAGCGTTGAGGGGGGAGTCAGCTACAATGAGCAGTTCTTC
D: .; J: TRBJ2-2; size: .; V: TRBV2; CDR3: CASSFNIVTGELFF; DNA: TGTGCCAGCAGTTTTAATATCGTGACCGGGGAGCTGTTTTTT
D: .; J: TRBJ2-5; size: .; V: TRBV6-5; CDR3: CASRPWTEYQETQYF; DNA: TGTGCCAGCAGGCCCTGGACAGAGTACCAAGAGACCCAGTACTTC
D: TRBD2; J: TRBJ2-1; size: .; V: TRBV28; CDR3: CASSGVEGGRITYNEQFF; DNA: TGTGCCAGCAGTGGAGTCGAAGGCGGGAGGATCACCTACAATGAGCAGTTCTTC
D: TRBD1; J: TRBJ2-1; size: .; V: TRBV9; CDR3: CASSVLPGGSYNEQFF; DNA: TGTGCCAGCAGCGTACTTCCAGGGGGCTCCTACAATGAGCAGTTCTTC
D: .; J: TRBJ2-7; size: .; V: TRBV28; CDR3: CASSADRFYEQYF; DNA: TGTGCCAGCAGTGCAGACAGGTTCTACGAGCAGTACTTC